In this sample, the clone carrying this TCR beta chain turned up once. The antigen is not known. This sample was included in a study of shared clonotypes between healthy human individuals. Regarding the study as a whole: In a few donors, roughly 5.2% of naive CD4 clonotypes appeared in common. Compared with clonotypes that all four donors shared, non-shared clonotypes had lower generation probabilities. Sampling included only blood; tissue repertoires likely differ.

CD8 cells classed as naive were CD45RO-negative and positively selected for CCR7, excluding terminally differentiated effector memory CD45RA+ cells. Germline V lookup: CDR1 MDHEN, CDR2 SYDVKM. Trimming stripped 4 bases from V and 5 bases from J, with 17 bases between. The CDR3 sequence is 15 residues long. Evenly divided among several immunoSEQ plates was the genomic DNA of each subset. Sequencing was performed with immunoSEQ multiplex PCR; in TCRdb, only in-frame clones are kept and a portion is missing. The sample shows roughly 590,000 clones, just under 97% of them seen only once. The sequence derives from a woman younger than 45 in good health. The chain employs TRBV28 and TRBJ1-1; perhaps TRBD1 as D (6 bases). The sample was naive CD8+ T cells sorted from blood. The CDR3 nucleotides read TGTGCCAGCAGTTACAATCTGGGGGCGCGGACTGAAGCTTTCTTT. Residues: CASSYNLGARTEAFF.